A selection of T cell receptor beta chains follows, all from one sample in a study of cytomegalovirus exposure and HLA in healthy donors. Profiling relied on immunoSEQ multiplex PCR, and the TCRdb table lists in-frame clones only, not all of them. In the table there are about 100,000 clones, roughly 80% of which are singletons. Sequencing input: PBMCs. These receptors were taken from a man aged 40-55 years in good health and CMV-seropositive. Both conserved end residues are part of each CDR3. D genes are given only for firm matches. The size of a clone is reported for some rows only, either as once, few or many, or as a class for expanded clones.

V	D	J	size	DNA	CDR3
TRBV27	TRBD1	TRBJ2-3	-	TGTGCCAGCCGGACAGGGCCCTACACAGATACGCAGTATTTT	CASRTGPYTDTQYF
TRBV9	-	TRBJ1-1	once	TGTGCCAGCAGCGTAGCTAGTCAGAACACTGAAGCTTTCTTT	CASSVASQNTEAFF
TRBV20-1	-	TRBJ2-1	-	TGCAGTGCTTTTCCTAATGAGCAGTTCTTC	CSAFPNEQFF
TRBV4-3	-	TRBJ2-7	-	TGCGCCAGCAGCCAAGATCGAGAGGGAAAGAAGTACTTC	CASSQDREGKKYF
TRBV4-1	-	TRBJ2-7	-	TGCGCCAGCAGCCAAATTGGAGCACCCTACGAGCAGTACTTC	CASSQIGAPYEQYF
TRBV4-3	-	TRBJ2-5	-	TGCGCCAGCAGCCAAGATCTCAGGATGGAAGAGACCCAGTACTTC	CASSQDLRMEETQYF
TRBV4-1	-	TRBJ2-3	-	TGCGCCAGCAGCCCCCCCCAGACTATAAGCACAGATACGCAGTATTTT	CASSPPQTISTDTQYF
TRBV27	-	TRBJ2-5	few	TGTGCCAGCAGTCGGGATCCCAGGGGAACCCAGTACTTC	CASSRDPRGTQYF
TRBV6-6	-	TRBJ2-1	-	TGTGCCAGGACCGCTGGGACACCGAACGCCTACAATGAGCAGTTCTTC	CARTAGTPNAYNEQFF
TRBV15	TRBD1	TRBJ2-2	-	TGTGCCACCAGCCAAAGACAGGGCGACACCGGGGAGCTGTTTTTT	CATSQRQGDTGELFF
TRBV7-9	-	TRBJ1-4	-	TGTGCCAGCAGCTTGTGGGGGGTCTCGGGTGAAAAACTGTTTTTT	CASSLWGVSGEKLFF
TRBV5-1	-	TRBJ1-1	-	TGCGCCAGCAGCTTTGGGACATTAGGGACTGAAGCTTTCTTT	CASSFGTLGTEAFF
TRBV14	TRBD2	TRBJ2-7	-	TGTGCCAGCAGCCAGAGGACTAGCGCGCGCAACGAGCAGTACTTC	CASSQRTSARNEQYF
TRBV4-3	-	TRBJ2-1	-	TGCGCCAGCAGCCCCTCAGATTACAATGAGCAGTTCTTC	CASSPSDYNEQFF
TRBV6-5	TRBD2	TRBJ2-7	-	TGTGCCAGCAGTTACACAGGGGTAGCGGGAGGCTACGAGCAGTACTTC	CASSYTGVAGGYEQYF
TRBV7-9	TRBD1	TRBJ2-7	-	TGTGCCAGCAGCGTAGTGACAGGGATCCACGAGCAGTACTTC	CASSVVTGIHEQYF
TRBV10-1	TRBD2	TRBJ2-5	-	TGCGCTAGCAGTGAGGGAGGGTCTGAGACCCAGTACTTC	CASSEGGSETQYF
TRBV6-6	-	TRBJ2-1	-	TGTGCCAGCAGTTCCAGGGGTACTAACAATGAGCAGTTCTTC	CASSSRGTNNEQFF
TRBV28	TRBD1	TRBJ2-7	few	TGTGCCAGCAGTTTAGGTAGGGGGCGCGGCACCGAGCAGTACTTC	CASSLGRGRGTEQYF
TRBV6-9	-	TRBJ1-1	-	TGTGCCAGCAGTTATAGGAGGGCAATGAACACTGAAGCTTTCTTT	CASSYRRAMNTEAFF
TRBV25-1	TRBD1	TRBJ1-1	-	TGTGCCAGCAGTGGGACAGGGGTGAACACTGAAGCTTTCTTT	CASSGTGVNTEAFF
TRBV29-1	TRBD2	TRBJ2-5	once	TGCAGCCCCAAGGGAGGGCACGGGGAGACCCAGTACTTC	CSPKGGHGETQYF